These 20 T cell receptor beta chains originate from one sample sequenced in a study of PD-L1 blockade in urothelial cancer. Clones were read by immunoSEQ multiplex PCR, and TCRdb kept only the in-frame ones, dropping some. Of roughly 63,000 clones in the sample, 80% to 85% were seen once. The time point is: pretreatment peripheral blood. The sequencing here drew on PBMCs, taken around atezolizumab (anti-PD-L1) treatment. Receptors were obtained from a man between 65 and 85 years old with urothelial cancer.

V gene TRBV23-1 combines with J gene TRBJ1-3; weak D call: TRBD1 (5 bases). TRBV23-1 is assigned to the ORF class and has an uncertain function. The CDR3 has 15 amino acids. Deletions cut 8 bases from V and 0 bases from J, with 14 bases between. Here the CDR3 DNA reads TGCGCCAGCCCCCAGGGCAGAAGCTCTGGAAACACCATATATTTT. Its translation: CASPQGRSSGNTIYF.

V usage is TRBV5-1 and J usage is TRBJ2-1; 14 bases fit TRBD2. The CDR3 is 19 residues long. The V and J ends lost 0 bases and 7 bases, in that order; junction bases with no gene match: 12. The germline gives CDR1 SGHRS, CDR2 YFSETQ. The CDR3 region has the DNA TGCGCCAGCAGCTTGGACGGGGGGACTAGCGGGAGCCCCGATAATGAGCAGTTCTTC. Translation gives CASSLDGGTSGSPDNEQFF.

The rearrangement uses TRBV5-1 and TRBJ2-2, with TRBD2 matching 15 bases. CDR1 is SGHRS and CDR2 is YFSETQ in the germline V gene. J lost 8 bases, V lost 5 bases, and 10 bases had no gene match. The CDR3 contains 17 residues. In DNA form, the CDR3 reads TGCGCCAGCAGATCTAGGACTAGCGGGAGGGCCGTAGGGGAGCTGTTTTTT. Translation: CASRSRTSGRAVGELFF.

The gene calls are TRBV14 and TRBJ2-3, with 7 positions matching TRBD1. CDR3 length: 14 amino acids. Germline assignment: CDR1 SGHDN and CDR2 FVKESK. With 2 bases clipped from V and 4 bases from J, the junction kept 3 bases outside the gene matches. The DNA of the CDR3 is TGTGCCAGCAGCCAACGGACAGGCCCAGATACGCAGTATTTT. Amino acids: CASSQRTGPDTQYF.

The CDR3 sequence is CASTDRARGYTF. CDR3 coding DNA: TGTGCCAGCACTGACAGGGCGCGGGGCTACACCTTC. The gene calls are TRBV6-5 and TRBJ1-2, with 7 bases matching TRBD1. The CDR3 is 12 amino acids. Germline CDR1 MNHEY, CDR2 SVGAGI. Unmatched junction bases numbered 7, after V lost 7 bases and J lost 8 bases.

This rearrangement joins TRBV4-2 to TRBJ1-1, with D possibly being TRBD1 (6 bases). The germline V gene has CDR1 LGHNA and CDR2 YNFKEQ. The CDR3 has 14 amino acids. Trimming pared 0 bases from V and 2 bases from J, leaving 7 bases between. The CDR3 loop reads CASSQEGANTEAFF. CDR3 in DNA: TGTGCCAGCAGCCAAGAGGGGGCTAACACTGAAGCTTTCTTT.

The V and J genes are TRBV6-5 and TRBJ1-1; 7 nucleotides align to TRBD1. This CDR3 contains 14 residues. Trimming cost V 6 bases and J 1 base; bases outside gene matches: 5. Germline assignment: CDR1 MNHEY and CDR2 SVGAGI. The CDR3 coding sequence is TGTGCCAGCAGAAAGGGACAGACGAACACTGAAGCTTTCTTT. This codes for CASRKGQTNTEAFF.

V gene TRBV7-9 combines with J gene TRBJ2-5; D gene ambiguous. Germline loops: CDR1 SEHNR, CDR2 FQNEAQ (reference sequence). This CDR3 spans 14 amino acids. V shed 4 bases and J shed 4 bases, with 13 bases lying between them. The CDR3 loop is CASSSQLGVETQYF. Written as DNA, the CDR3 is TGTGCCAGCAGCTCACAGCTTGGTGTAGAGACCCAGTACTTC.

This chain connects TRBV27 to TRBJ2-3; a possible D gene is TRBD2 (6 bases). The CDR3 loop spans 13 amino acids. The V gene lost 3 bases and the J gene lost 4 bases, with 8 bases spanning the gap. Germline V gives CDR1 MNHEY, CDR2 SMNVEV (reference sequence). In DNA, the CDR3 is TGTGCCAGCAGTTTCGGGGGAGCAGATACGCAGTATTTT. Amino acids: CASSFGGADTQYF.

The chain uses TRBV5-1 and TRBJ1-3, with D possibly TRBD1 on 5 matching bases. The CDR3 is made up of 15 amino acids. V dropped 0 bases and J dropped 4 bases, with 11 bases sitting between them. Germline V gene sequence: CDR1 SGHRS, CDR2 YFSETQ. CDR3 protein: CASSLAGGSGNTIYF. The DNA for the CDR3 is TGCGCCAGCAGCTTGGCCGGGGGTAGCGGAAACACCATATATTTT.

The chain has TRBV10-1 and TRBJ2-7, with D possibly matching TRBD1 (6 bases). V gave up 4 bases and J gave up 0 bases, with 7 bases separating them. Germline V gene data show CDR1 as WNHNN and CDR2 as SYGVQD (reference sequence). CDR3 length: 13 residues. The CDR3 region is CASSGQDSYEQYF. The CDR3 nucleotides read TGCGCCAGCAGTGGACAGGACTCCTACGAGCAGTACTTC.

This clone appeared a few times. The V call is TRBV6-5, the J call TRBJ1-2; 9 positions agree with TRBD1. V dropped 5 bases and J dropped 4; count of bases not matched to a gene: 8. This CDR3 is 15 amino acids long. Germline CDR1 is MNHEY and CDR2 is SVGAGI. The CDR3 loop is CASSGGTGRTYGYTF. The CDR3 DNA reads TGTGCCAGCAGTGGCGGGACAGGGCGAACCTATGGCTACACCTTC.

This sequence joins TRBV19 and TRBJ1-2, with D unresolved. The CDR3 has 14 amino acids. Germline V gene data show CDR1 as LNHDA and CDR2 as SQIVND (reference sequence). V lost 10 bases and J 8 bases, leaving 23 bases between the germline ends. The CDR3 is CATSPRSNRNGYTF. DNA of the CDR3: TGTGCCACCAGCCCCAGGTCAAACCGGAACGGCTACACCTTC.

The gene calls are TRBV29-1 and TRBJ2-3, with 7 bases lining up with TRBD1. Germline V lookup: CDR1 SQVTM, CDR2 ANQGSEA. The CDR3 has 15 amino acids. The junction had 8 bases not matched to a gene; V was cut back by 3 bases and J by 2 bases. Here the CDR3 reads CSVEGTEFFTDTQYF. The DNA for the CDR3 is TGCAGCGTTGAGGGGACAGAGTTTTTCACAGATACGCAGTATTTT.

The J gene is TRBJ2-7, the V gene TRBV7-2; 11 nucleotides align to TRBD2. J was trimmed by 4 bases and V by 0 bases; bases with no gene match: 5. Germline V lookup: CDR1 SGHTA, CDR2 FQGNSA. The CDR3 has 16 residues. CDR3 coding DNA: TGTGCCAGCAGCTTAGCGCCCGGACTAGCGGGTTACGAGCAGTACTTC. It yields the protein CASSLAPGLAGYEQYF.

This sequence joins TRBV30 and TRBJ2-7, with a tentative D call TRBD1 (5 bases). CDR1 GTSNPN and CDR2 SVGIG come from the germline V gene (reference sequence). V was shortened by 0 bases and J by 5 bases, with 8 bases between the two germline ends. The CDR3 runs 12 residues. CDR3 in DNA: TGTGCCTGGAGTGTGAGCAGGGACGAGCAGTACTTC. This sequence encodes CAWSVSRDEQYF.

V usage is TRBV28 and J usage is TRBJ2-3; the match to TRBD2 covers 11 bases. Germline CDR1 and CDR2: MDHEN and SYDVKM. V lost 3 bases to trimming and J lost 2 bases; unmatched junction nucleotides: 4. The CDR3 is 16 residues long. The DNA for the CDR3 is TGTGCCAGCAGTTTCCAGACTAGCGGGACCACAGATACGCAGTATTTT. Translating gives CASSFQTSGTTDTQYF.

The J gene is TRBJ1-1, the V gene TRBV18; possibly TRBD1 for D (5 bases). Germline V gene data show CDR1 as KGHSH and CDR2 as LQKENI. Trimming removed 2 bases from V and 3 bases from J, with 10 bases in between. This CDR3 is 14 amino acids long. The CDR3 is CASSPAGEYTEAFF. The CDR3 DNA reads as TGTGCCAGCTCACCAGCGGGGGAATACACTGAAGCTTTCTTT.

The chain links TRBV13 to TRBJ2-5; 8 bases line up with TRBD1. Germline CDR1 reads PRHDT; CDR2 reads FYEKMQ (reference sequence). This CDR3 comprises 15 residues. V shed 2 bases, J shed 5 bases, and the junction held 7 bases outside the gene matches. The CDR3 DNA sequence: TGTGCCAGCAGCTTATCCGGGACAGGCGGGGAGACCCAGTACTTC. Protein: CASSLSGTGGETQYF.

The chain carries TRBV25-1 and TRBJ1-4, with 7 bases that match TRBD1. Germline V gives CDR1 MGHDK, CDR2 SYGVNS. Germline trimming cut 5 bases from V and 7 bases from J; bases unmatched to any gene: 7. The CDR3 is 14 amino acids. CDR3 nucleotides: TGTGCCAGCAGTCCGACAGGGCGAGGTGAAAAACTGTTTTTT. This gives the protein CASSPTGRGEKLFF. The entire variable domain, with the rest obtained from reference TRBV25-1 and TRBJ1-4, is as follows: EADIYQTPRYLVIGTGKKITLECSQTMGHDKMYWYQQDPGMELHLIHYSYGVNSTEKGDLSSESTVSRIRTEHFPLTLESARPSHTSQYLCASSPTGRGEKLFFGSGTQLSVL.